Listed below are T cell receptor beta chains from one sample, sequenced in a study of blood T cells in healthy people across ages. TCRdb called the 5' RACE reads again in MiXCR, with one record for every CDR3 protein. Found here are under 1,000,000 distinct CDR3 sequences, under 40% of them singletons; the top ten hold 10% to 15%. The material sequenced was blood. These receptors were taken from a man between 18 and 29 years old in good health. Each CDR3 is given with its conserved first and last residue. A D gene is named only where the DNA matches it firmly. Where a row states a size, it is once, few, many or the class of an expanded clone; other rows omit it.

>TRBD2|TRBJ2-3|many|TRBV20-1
CSAGPTSVDSGTQYF
TGCAGTGCTGGACCGACTAGCGTGGATTCCGGTACGCAGTATTTT
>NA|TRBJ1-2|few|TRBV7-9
CASSLFSRNYGGYTF
TGTGCCAGCAGCTTATTTTCACGGAATTATGGCGGCTACACCTTC
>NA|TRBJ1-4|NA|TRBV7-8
CASSSDSVRGFEKLFF
TGTGCCAGCAGCTCGGACAGTGTCCGGGGTTTTGAAAAACTGTTTTTT
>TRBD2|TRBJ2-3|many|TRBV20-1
CSALGVPSGGPKRQYF
TGCAGTGCCCTAGGGGTTCCTAGCGGGGGTCCTAAGCGGCAGTATTTT
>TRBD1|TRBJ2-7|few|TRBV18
CASSPRQGADEQYF
TGTGCCAGCTCACCACGACAGGGGGCCGACGAGCAGTACTTC
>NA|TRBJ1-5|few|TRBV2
CASSEDRASNQPQHF
TGTGCCAGCAGTGAGGACAGAGCTAGCAATCAGCCCCAGCATTTT
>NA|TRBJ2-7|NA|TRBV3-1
CASSRASEQYF
TGTGCCAGCAGCCGCGCGTCCGAGCAGTACTTC
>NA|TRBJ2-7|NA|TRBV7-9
CASSWTPYEQYF
TGTGCCAGCAGCTGGACACCTTACGAGCAGTACTTC
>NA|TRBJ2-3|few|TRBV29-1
CSVEESRDTQYF
TGCAGCGTTGAAGAATCGAGAGATACGCAGTATTTT
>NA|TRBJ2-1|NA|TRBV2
CASSGGDTHNEQFF
TGTGCCAGCAGTGGAGGGGACACCCACAATGAGCAGTTCTTC
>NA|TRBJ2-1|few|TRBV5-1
CASSLGASGGYNEQFF
TGCGCCAGCAGCTTGGGGGCGTCGGGCGGCTACAATGAGCAGTTCTTC
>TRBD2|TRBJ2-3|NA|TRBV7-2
CASSRASSGEADTQYF
TGTGCCAGCAGCCGTGCATCTAGCGGGGAGGCAGATACGCAGTATTTT
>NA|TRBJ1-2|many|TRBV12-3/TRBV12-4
CASSLAGRENYGYTF
TGTGCCAGCAGTTTGGCCGGCCGGGAGAACTATGGCTACACCTTC
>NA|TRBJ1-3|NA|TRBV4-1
CASSQVEGAYGNTIYF
TGCGCCAGCAGCCAAGTCGAAGGGGCATATGGAAACACCATATATTTT
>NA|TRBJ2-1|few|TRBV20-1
CSARDGGKAGEQFF
TGCAGTGCTAGAGATGGAGGGAAGGCTGGTGAGCAGTTCTTC
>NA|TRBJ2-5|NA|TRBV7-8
CASSGGCRETQYF
TGTGCCAGCAGCGGTGGGTGCCGAGAGACCCAGTACTTC
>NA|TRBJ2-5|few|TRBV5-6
CASSGRLGKIQETQYF
TGTGCCAGCAGCGGACGCCTAGGGAAGATACAAGAGACCCAGTACTTC
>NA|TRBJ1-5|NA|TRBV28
CASSLWGRGGSNQPQHF
TGTGCCAGCAGTTTATGGGGCAGGGGAGGAAGCAATCAGCCCCAGCATTTT
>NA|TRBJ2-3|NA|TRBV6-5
CAGSLGGGVNTQYF
TGTGCCGGCAGTCTTGGAGGTGGGGTGAATACGCAGTATTTT